The sequence of this T cell receptor (beta chain) was determined in a study of T-cell reconstitution after alpha-beta-depleted transplantation in children (TCRdb year 2016). Turning to the overall study: The study quantitatively tracked T-cell immune reconstitution after TCRalphabeta/CD19-depleted allogeneic hematopoietic cell transplantation in children using TCR repertoire profiling. Study-level results and caveats: The apparently early alphabetaT-cell count recovery about two months after transplant was reportedly dependent on only several hundred rapidly expanded clones derived from non-depleted graft cells. The frequencies of hyperexpanded clones fell over the following months, and after one year, T-cell counts and TCRbeta diversity were mostly attributed to newly produced T cells. In some patients, the high TCRbeta diversity seen at day 60 was put down to recipient T cells and intrathymic progenitors that had survived conditioning.

Deletion took 4 bases off V and 10 bases off J, with a span of 11 bases between the germline ends. Taken from cysteine to phenylalanine, the CDR3 has 11 residues. The read is trimmed to its CDR3 DNA, 33 bases read in frame from base 1. The germline V gene encodes CDR1 DFQATT and CDR2 SNEGSKA (reference sequence). Receptor amplification or capture employed PCR. Sequencing relied on an Illumina HiSeq 2500. TCR library preparation used molecular barcoding, with unique molecular identifiers applied to normalize quantification of the TCRbeta repertoire. In-frame beta chains were kept once TCRdb had trimmed the public reads at Q25 with fastp and called clones with MiXCR. Rows with one shared CDR3 protein collapse into an entry with the most common genes and DNA. For this sample the table gives just over 950,000 distinct CDR3 sequences, of which about 31% were detected only once. The leading ten clones occupy roughly 31% of the sample.

The meaning of the sample's treatment or condition label: allogeneic hematopoietic cell transplantation with graft depleted of TCRalphabeta T cells and CD19 B cells. The transplant recipients were children given TCRalphabeta/CD19-depleted allogeneic hematopoietic cell grafts. On this clonotype: The antigen it binds to is not known. No quality values exist for individual bases; no much larger clone is one base distant.

The sample consisted of PBMCs, mostly from graft donor cells, taken 360 days after TCRalphabeta/CD19-depleted stem cell transplant. This clonotype originated in a boy under two years old who had a stem cell transplant for SCID, so the T cells may come from the graft donor. The chain was built from TRBV20-1 and TRBJ2-1; the D gene is not confidently resolved. The base sequence is TGCAGTGCTAAACAAAGCTTCGAGCAGTTCTTC. Its translation reads: CSAKQSFEQFF.